These 30 T cell receptor beta chains originate from one sample sequenced in a study of molecular identifiers for immune sequencing clone quantification. TCRdb redid the calling of the PCR reads with MiXCR, one entry per CDR3 protein. Among around 480,000 distinct CDR3 sequences, around 21% were seen once, and the ten largest hold about 0.8%. Source material: naive CD8+ T cells from blood, with Jurkat cell RNA spiked in. This sample's subset: FACS-sorted CD8+CD4-CCR7+CD45RA+ naive T cells. These receptors came from a human donor in good health. Some libraries in this study had Jurkat cell RNA spiked in.

This clonotype was seen a handful of times. The genes are TRBV6-1 and TRBJ2-2; a possible D gene is TRBD1 (6 bases). The V gene lost 4 bases and the J gene lost 2 bases, with 20 bases spanning the gap. Germline V gives CDR1 MNHNS, CDR2 SASEGT. The CDR3 runs 18 residues. The CDR3 reads CASSVIRGPLTNTGELFF. Written as DNA, the CDR3 is TGTGCCAGCAGTGTCATCAGGGGCCCTCTTACCAACACCGGGGAGCTGTTTTTT.

In its sample, this clonotype was seen a few times. This chain joins TRBV13 and TRBJ2-5; 8 bases map to TRBD2. The CDR3 runs to 13 residues. Germline lookup yields CDR1 PRHDT and CDR2 FYEKMQ (reference sequence). V shed 6 bases and J 4 bases; nucleotides not matched to a gene: 4. This chain's CDR3 is CASSYLAGETQYF. CDR3 DNA sequence: TGTGCCAGCAGTTACCTAGCGGGAGAGACCCAGTACTTC.

This clonotype was detected a few times. This chain connects TRBV19 to TRBJ2-3, with no clear D. The CDR3 consists of 14 residues. Deletions cut 3 bases from V and 2 bases from J, with 9 bases between. The V gene's germline CDR1 is LNHDA and CDR2 SQIVND (reference sequence). CDR3 sequence: CASSIYINTDTQYF. For the CDR3, the DNA is TGTGCCAGTAGTATTTACATAAACACAGATACGCAGTATTTT.

The genes are TRBV7-6 and TRBJ2-1; D gene uncertain. Germline V CDR1 and CDR2: SGHVS, FNYEAQ. V was pared by 1 base and J by 0 bases, with 7 bases between. The CDR3 extends over 15 amino acids. In DNA, the CDR3 is TGTGCCAGCAGCTTAGTAAGTAGCTCCTACAATGAGCAGTTCTTC. It translates to CASSLVSSSYNEQFF.

Many counts were recorded for this clonotype. Written as DNA, the CDR3 is TGTGCCACCAGTGACGTCGCCGGGACTAGCGAAAACACAGATACGCAGTATTTT. Protein: CATSDVAGTSENTDTQYF. The chain combines TRBV24-1 with TRBJ2-3, with TRBD2 matching 10 bases. Germline CDR1 reads KGHDR; CDR2 reads SFDVKD. V lost 4 bases to trimming and J lost 2 bases; unmatched junction nucleotides: 11. The CDR3 covers 18 residues.

This clonotype was counted ten times or more. The rearrangement joins TRBV29-1 to TRBJ1-2; no clear D gene. The CDR3 consists of 12 residues. V lost 4 bases and J 6 bases, leaving 12 bases between the germline ends. Germline CDR1 is SQVTM and CDR2 is ANQGSEA. CDR3 region: CSVAGALNGYTF. CDR3 DNA sequence: TGCAGCGTTGCGGGAGCCCTCAATGGCTACACCTTC.

In this sample, this clonotype turned up a few times. The chain recombines TRBV3-1 with TRBJ1-4; no definite D call. V was pared by 5 bases and J by 7 bases, with 23 bases between. The CDR3 is 17 residues long. Germline V gene lookup returns CDR1 LGHDT and CDR2 YNNKEL (reference sequence). CDR3: CASSGNRGNTPFEKLFF. The CDR3 DNA sequence: TGTGCCAGCAGCGGGAACCGGGGTAATACGCCCTTTGAAAAACTGTTTTTT.

The chain recombines TRBV24-1 with TRBJ2-1, with 9 bases lining up with TRBD1. The CDR3 loop spans 17 amino acids. V shed 4 bases, J shed 6 bases, and the junction held 12 bases outside the gene matches. Looked up from germline, CDR1 is KGHDR and CDR2 is SFDVKD. The CDR3 sequence is CATSDETGGSLGNEQFF. As DNA, the CDR3 is TGTGCCACCAGTGACGAGACAGGGGGTAGTTTGGGCAATGAGCAGTTCTTC.

This clonotype has more than one count but fewer than ten. This chain joins TRBV4-1 and TRBJ1-4, with 9 bases identical to TRBD1. The CDR3 spans 16 residues. V gave up 1 base and J gave up 10 bases; unmatched junction bases: 10. Germline lookup yields CDR1 MGHRA and CDR2 YSYEKL. The CDR3 here is CASSQGSTGGDAKLFF. DNA for the CDR3: TGCGCCAGCAGCCAAGGCTCCACAGGGGGCGACGCAAAACTGTTTTTT.

This clonotype was seen a single time. The gene calls are TRBV11-2 and TRBJ2-7, with 9 bases lining up with TRBD2. Germline V lookup: CDR1 SGHAT, CDR2 FQNNGV. The junction had 9 bases not matched to a gene; V was cut back by 1 base and J by 2 bases. This CDR3 is built from 17 residues. CDR3 DNA sequence: TGTGCCAGCAGCTTAGGACTGAGGCTAGCGGGAACCTACGAGCAGTACTTC. Translated, it gives CASSLGLRLAGTYEQYF.

The V and J genes are TRBV27 and TRBJ2-1, with unresolved D. This CDR3 is built from 13 residues. The V gene lost 8 bases and the J gene lost 6 bases, with 14 bases spanning the gap. Germline CDR1 reads MNHEY; CDR2 reads SMNVEV (reference sequence). CDR3 residues: CASRGPGPNEQFF. CDR3 nucleotides: TGTGCCAGCCGAGGCCCAGGCCCCAATGAGCAGTTCTTC.

V usage is TRBV7-9 and J usage is TRBJ2-7; D remains ambiguous. V shed 0 bases and J shed 6 bases, with 6 bases lying between them. This CDR3 region has 12 residues. In germline, CDR1 is SEHNR, CDR2 FQNEAQ (reference sequence). The chain's CDR3 is CASSLAAGEQYF. The CDR3 DNA reads as TGTGCCAGCAGCTTAGCGGCAGGCGAGCAGTACTTC.

This clonotype appeared many times. The chain uses TRBV9 and TRBJ2-3; TRBD1 aligns across 11 bases. With V trimmed by 0 bases and J by 3 bases, 6 bases remained unmatched. There are 17 residues in the CDR3. Germline V gene lookup returns CDR1 SGDLS and CDR2 YYNGEE. CDR3 residues: CASSVATDRGPTDTQYF. CDR3 sequence (DNA): TGTGCCAGCAGCGTAGCAACGGACAGGGGGCCGACAGATACGCAGTATTTT.

In this sample, this clonotype turned up many times. The chain links TRBV19 to TRBJ1-5; a possible D gene is TRBD1 (5 bases). The CDR3 extends over 15 amino acids. Trimming took 3 bases from V and 0 from J, leaving 9 bases between them. CDR1 and CDR2 (germline): LNHDA, SQIVND (reference sequence). Here the CDR3 DNA reads TGTGCCAGTAGTATGACAGACTATAGCAATCAGCCCCAGCATTTT. Amino acid sequence: CASSMTDYSNQPQHF.

This clonotype was seen ten or more times. The J gene is TRBJ2-7, the V gene TRBV5-1; 11 bases agree with TRBD2. J was trimmed by 5 bases and V by 4 bases; bases with no gene match: 14. The CDR3 extends over 17 amino acids. Germline V gives CDR1 SGHRS, CDR2 YFSETQ. CDR3 nucleotide sequence: TGCGCCAGCAGCGCCGGACTAGCGGGCTTATTCATTGACGAGCAGTACTTC. Protein sequence: CASSAGLAGLFIDEQYF.

This clonotype was detected a few times. The chain uses TRBV7-9 and TRBJ2-7; TRBD1 agrees at 9 bases. Looked up from germline, CDR1 is SEHNR and CDR2 is FQNEAQ (reference sequence). The CDR3 has 14 residues. Trimming took 5 bases from V and 5 from J; bases not matched to a gene: 7. CDR3 DNA: TGTGCCAGCAGCCCCCGGACAGGGGTGGACGAGCAGTACTTC. The encoded protein is CASSPRTGVDEQYF.

This clonotype turned up a few times. This chain uses TRBV11-2 with TRBJ2-7; D unclear. The CDR3 runs to 15 residues. With 5 bases removed from V and 3 bases from J, the gap between germline ends came to 17 bases. Germline V gene sequence: CDR1 SGHAT, CDR2 FQNNGV. The CDR3 sequence: CASSLSRNSFYEQYF. CDR3 in DNA: TGTGCCAGCAGCCTTAGTAGAAACTCTTTCTACGAGCAGTACTTC.

A remark on this clonotype: A single base separates this from a much larger clone, so it may be a read error. The chain carries TRBV7-2 and TRBJ2-7; D is undetermined. Trimming stripped 2 bases from V and 2 bases from J, with 10 bases between. The CDR3 extends over 14 amino acids. Germline lookup yields CDR1 SGHTA and CDR2 FQGNSA. The CDR3 loop reads CTSSLYGPTYEQYF. The CDR3 DNA sequence: TGTACCAGCAGCTTATACGGCCCGACCTACGAGCAGTACTTC.

Details on this clonotype: This could be a read error, since a much larger clone is one nucleotide away. The V call is TRBV2, the J call TRBJ2-7, with TRBD1 matching over 9 bases. Germline CDR1 and CDR2: SNHLY and FYNNEI. V lost 10 bases, J lost 0 bases, and 13 bases stayed unmatched. This CDR3 is built from 16 residues. The CDR3 nucleotides read TGTGCCACCCCTGCCCCGGGGACAGGGCTCTCCTACGAGCAGTACTTC. As protein: CATPAPGTGLSYEQYF.

The chain is built from TRBV7-9 and TRBJ2-1; 10 positions match TRBD1. The CDR3 length is 17 residues. Trimming took 5 bases from V and 3 from J; bases not matched to a gene: 10. The germline V gene encodes CDR1 SEHNR and CDR2 FQNEAQ (reference sequence). CDR3 sequence: CASSLLRDRGHYNEQFF. The CDR3 DNA is TGTGCCAGCAGCCTCCTTCGGGACAGGGGCCACTACAATGAGCAGTTCTTC.

The chain recombines TRBV3-1 with TRBJ2-7; 7 bases line up with TRBD1. The CDR3 runs 16 residues. The germline V gene has CDR1 LGHDT and CDR2 YNNKEL (reference sequence). J was trimmed by 0 bases and V by 1 base; bases with no gene match: 6. CDR3 sequence (DNA): TGTGCCAGCAGCCAAGGATCAACAGGGGTCTCCTACGAGCAGTACTTC. As protein: CASSQGSTGVSYEQYF.

This clonotype showed up many times. The rearrangement links TRBV29-1 to TRBJ1-1; D gene uncertain. Between the trimmed V and J ends, which lost 8 bases and 0 bases, there was a span of 10 bases. The CDR3 loop spans 12 amino acids. Germline lookup yields CDR1 SQVTM and CDR2 ANQGSEA. CDR3 coding DNA: TGCAGCTGCTCCGGATTGAACACTGAAGCTTTCTTT. It translates to CSCSGLNTEAFF.

This chain joins TRBV6-2 or TRBV6-3 and TRBJ1-4; D possibly corresponds to TRBD1 (5 bases). The germline CDR1 and CDR2 sequences are MNHEY and SVGEGT. V lost 2 bases and J 1 base, leaving 17 bases between the germline ends. The CDR3 runs to 18 residues. The CDR3 nucleotides read TGTGCCAGCAGTTACCGATCGACAGCCATGGAAACTAATGAAAAACTGTTTTTT. Translating it yields CASSYRSTAMETNEKLFF.

In this sample, this clonotype turned up a few times. The CDR3 ends on some other residue instead of the conserved phenylalanine or tryptophan, so this is likely a read error. Because the CDR3's place on the DNA is in doubt, the DNA is left out and the CDR3 is given as listed by TCRdb. CDR3 loop: CASSLEGDRPIR. The genes are TRBV5-4 and TRBJ2-7; TRBD1 is the table's D call, not checked against the DNA. Germline CDR1 reads SGHNT; CDR2 reads YYREEE (reference sequence). The CDR3 is made up of 12 amino acids, end residues included.

Regarding this clonotype: This may arise from a read error, as a much more abundant clone is one base away. V and J are TRBV25-1 and TRBJ2-5; unclear D gene. Germline V gene data show CDR1 as MGHDK and CDR2 as SYGVNS. The CDR3 spans 10 residues. The CDR3 spells CASRQEAQYF. CDR3 DNA: TGTGCCAGCAGACAAGAGGCCCAGTACTTC. The full variable domain, rest sourced from reference TRBV25-1 and TRBJ2-5, is EADIYQTPRYLVIGTGKKITLECSQTMGHDKMYWYQQDPGMELHLIHYSYGVNSTEKGDLSSESTVSRIRTEHFPLTLESARPSHTSQYLCASRQEAQYFGPGTRLLVL.

This clonotype was observed many times. This sequence joins TRBV20-1 and TRBJ2-7; 9 positions match TRBD1. The V gene end was trimmed by 5 bases and the J gene end by 4 bases; junction bases not matched to a gene: 9. Germline CDR1 and CDR2: DFQATT and SNEGSKA (reference sequence). This CDR3 is 14 amino acids long. The CDR3 DNA reads TGCAGTGCTCCCCCCGACAGGGGGGGGTACGAGCAGTACTTC. Protein sequence: CSAPPDRGGYEQYF.

As regards this clonotype: A read error may account for a junction end that differs from germline. Here the CDR3 DNA reads TGCGCCAGCGGCCAAGAAATTGAGGTTTCCACAGATACGCAGTATTTT. Translating it yields CASGQEIEVSTDTQYF. The V gene is TRBV4-3, the J gene TRBJ2-3, with unresolved D. The germline V gene encodes CDR1 LGHNA and CDR2 YSLEER. The CDR3 consists of 16 residues.

This clonotype was counted ten times or more. This chain uses TRBV27 with TRBJ1-6; D is uncertain. The CDR3 runs 13 residues. The germline gives CDR1 MNHEY, CDR2 SMNVEV (reference sequence). Trimming stripped 5 bases from V and 7 bases from J, with 9 bases between. CDR3 in DNA: TGTGCCAGCAGTCATAATGCCAATTCACCCCTCCACTTT. This gives the protein CASSHNANSPLHF.

This clonotype was detected only once. A read error is possible here, since a much larger clone lies one base away. V gene TRBV28 combines with J gene TRBJ2-3; 10 positions agree with TRBD2. Germline CDR1 is MDHEN and CDR2 is SYDVKM. There are 13 residues in the CDR3. Here the CDR3 reads CASSWSGGDTRYF. For the CDR3, the DNA is TGTGCCAGCAGTTGGAGCGGGGGGGATACGCGGTATTTT.

The chain recombines TRBV29-1 with TRBJ2-1; 13 positions match TRBD2. The CDR3 contains 13 residues. Trimming removed 4 bases from V and 6 bases from J; junction bases left unmatched: 0. Germline CDR1 reads SQVTM; CDR2 reads ANQGSEA. DNA of the CDR3: TGCAGCGTTGGGACTAGCGGGAGCAATGAGCAGTTCTTC. Translating it yields CSVGTSGSNEQFF.